These 25 T cell receptor beta chains share one sample of origin, sequenced in a study of blood T cell repertoires in COVID-19. Using immunoSEQ multiplex PCR, the repertoire was profiled, and TCRdb retains in-frame clones only, with some absent. Of about 400,000 clones in the sample, 75% to 90% were seen once. Material for sequencing was peripheral blood. The receptors were gathered from a woman aged 30 to 39 with acute or convalescent COVID-19.

This rearrangement joins TRBV4-1 to TRBJ1-6; D is uncertain. Trimming left V 3 bases short and J 9 bases short, with 15 bases between. CDR3 length: 15 amino acids. Germline CDR1 reads MGHRA; CDR2 reads YSYEKL. DNA for the CDR3: TGCGCCAGCAGCCATCGGGAGGGCGTTGTTTCACCCCTCCACTTT. It yields the protein CASSHREGVVSPLHF.

The CDR3 nucleotides read TGTGCCAGCAGCTTAAGGGGGGGACACGAGCAGTACTTC. Translated: CASSLRGGHEQYF. This rearrangement joins TRBV13 to TRBJ2-7; the D gene is possibly TRBD2 (7 bases). V was trimmed by 2 bases and J by 5 bases, leaving 10 bases between them. CDR3 length equals 13 residues. CDR1 and CDR2 from the germline V gene are PRHDT and FYEKMQ (reference sequence).

The chain recombines TRBV2 with TRBJ2-4; D is perhaps TRBD1 (5 bases). Trimming left V 2 bases short and J 12 bases short, with 11 bases between. The CDR3 is 12 residues long. Per germline, CDR1 SNHLY and CDR2 FYNNEI. The CDR3 DNA sequence: TGTGCCAGCAGTGAATGGCAGGGTGGTCAGTACTTC. Translation gives CASSEWQGGQYF.

This sequence joins TRBV19 and TRBJ1-1, with D possibly TRBD1 on 5 matching bases. Germline CDR1 and CDR2: LNHDA and SQIVND (reference sequence). Trimming removed 4 bases from V and 0 bases from J, with 15 bases in between. This CDR3 is built from 16 residues. CDR3 region: CASSKAGSYMNTEAFF. CDR3 nucleotide sequence: TGTGCCAGTAGTAAGGCAGGGTCGTACATGAACACTGAAGCTTTCTTT. The variable domain in full, with the rest retrieved from reference TRBV19 and TRBJ1-1, is DGGITQSPKYLFRKEGQNVTLSCEQNLNHDAMYWYRQDPGQGLRLIYYSQIVNDFQKGDIAEGYSVSREKKESFPLTVTSAQKNPTAFYLCASSKAGSYMNTEAFFGQGTRLTVV.

The rearrangement joins TRBV9 to TRBJ2-4, with D perhaps matching TRBD2 (6 bases). Germline-derived CDR1 and CDR2 are SGDLS and YYNGEE. The CDR3 is made up of 13 amino acids. Between the trimmed V and J ends, which lost 3 bases and 8 bases, there was a span of 12 bases. This CDR3 is CASSDSRGDIQYF. The CDR3 nucleotides read TGTGCCAGCAGCGACTCGCGGGGTGACATTCAGTACTTC.

This chain joins TRBV28 and TRBJ2-5; D unclear. Germline V gene data show CDR1 as MDHEN and CDR2 as SYDVKM. The germline V and J ends were trimmed by 2 bases and 1 base, with 14 bases remaining between them. This CDR3 is 16 amino acids long. CDR3 in amino acids: CASSLNPLEPQETQYF. Written as DNA, the CDR3 is TGTGCCAGCAGTTTAAACCCCCTGGAGCCCCAAGAGACCCAGTACTTC. Full variable domain (missing parts from reference TRBV28 and TRBJ2-5): DVKVTQSSRYLVKRTGEKVFLECVQDMDHENMFWYRQDPGLGLRLIYFSYDVKMKEKGDIPEGYSVSREKKERFSLILESASTNQTSMYLCASSLNPLEPQETQYFGPGTRLLVL.

The count of this clone is one. The chain carries TRBV6-1 and TRBJ2-3; TRBD2 aligns across 7 bases. The CDR3 is 16 amino acids. Germline loops: CDR1 MNHNS, CDR2 SASEGT. V was pared by 3 bases and J by 2 bases, with 8 bases of the junction left unmatched. The CDR3 nucleotides read TGTGCCAGCAGTGAGTCGCGCGGGGGTGACACAGATACGCAGTATTTT. Encoded protein: CASSESRGGDTDTQYF.

CDR3 residues: CASAPLGLWDEQFF. CDR3 in DNA: TGTGCCAGCGCTCCCCTGGGCCTCTGGGATGAGCAGTTCTTC. V usage is TRBV19 and J usage is TRBJ2-1; D unresolved. The V gene's germline CDR1 is LNHDA and CDR2 SQIVND (reference sequence). Trimming cost V 9 bases and J 8 bases, with 20 bases left between them. The CDR3 is made up of 14 amino acids.

The chain joins TRBV18 to TRBJ2-5; D unresolved. The CDR3 sequence is 16 residues long. The germline V gene has CDR1 KGHSH and CDR2 LQKENI. V lost 3 bases and J lost 0, with 14 bases in between. The CDR3: CASSPYFSSHQETQYF. DNA for the CDR3: TGTGCCAGCTCACCCTATTTTTCAAGTCACCAAGAGACCCAGTACTTC.

With regard to this clone: Other nucleotide sequences from this sample produce the same CDR3. V and J are TRBV11-2 and TRBJ2-1, with 7 bases that match TRBD1. Germline V gene sequence: CDR1 SGHAT, CDR2 FQNNGV. The ends lost 2 bases at V and 0 bases at J; junction bases unmatched: 4. There are 16 residues in the CDR3. CDR3 bases: TGTGCCAGCAGCTTAAATAGGGACAGCTCCTACAATGAGCAGTTCTTC. Translating gives CASSLNRDSSYNEQFF.

V and J are TRBV5-4 and TRBJ2-5; TRBD2 might be the D (6 bases). The CDR3 runs to 14 residues. The V gene's germline CDR1 is SGHNT and CDR2 YYREEE (reference sequence). The germline V and J ends were trimmed by 4 bases and 5 bases, with 15 bases remaining between them. The CDR3 DNA reads as TGTGCCAGCAGCGGGGACTTGACGCGGGAGACCCAGTACTTC. It codes for CASSGDLTRETQYF.

The chain joins TRBV6-6 to TRBJ2-1; 10 bases are a match to TRBD2. Germline V lookup: CDR1 MNHNY, CDR2 SVGAGI (reference sequence). CDR3 size: 15 residues. With V trimmed by 5 bases and J by 0 bases, 1 base remained unmatched. This CDR3 reads CASSASGSSYNEQFF. CDR3 nucleotide sequence: TGTGCCAGCAGTGCTAGCGGGAGCTCCTACAATGAGCAGTTCTTC.

The V and J genes are TRBV4-1 and TRBJ1-1; D is possibly TRBD1 (5 bases). The CDR3 sequence is 15 residues long. V lost 2 bases, J lost 1 base, and 11 bases lay in between. The germline gives CDR1 MGHRA, CDR2 YSYEKL. This chain's CDR3 is CASSQTATANTEAFF. As DNA, the CDR3 is TGCGCCAGCAGCCAAACGGCGACAGCGAACACTGAAGCTTTCTTT.

Concerning this clone: At one end the junction does not follow the germline gene, possibly because of a read error. The genes are TRBV11-1 and TRBJ2-2; 10 bases fit TRBD2. The germline CDR1 and CDR2 sequences are SGHAT and FQDESV (reference sequence). CDR3 length equals 14 residues. This chain's CDR3 is CASSLAGATGELFF. In DNA form, the CDR3 reads TGTGCCAGCAGCCTAGCGGGGGCCACCGGGGAGCTGTTTTTT.

V and J are TRBV6-6 and TRBJ1-6; 11 nucleotides match TRBD1. This CDR3 spans 14 amino acids. Unmatched junction bases numbered 3, after V lost 5 bases and J lost 9 bases. Germline CDR1 reads MNHNY; CDR2 reads SVGAGI (reference sequence). The CDR3 spells CASSTGTGGSPLHF. The CDR3 DNA reads TGTGCCAGCAGTACAGGGACAGGGGGTTCACCCCTCCACTTT.

The chain recombines TRBV28 with TRBJ2-5, with a tentative D call TRBD2 (6 bases). Germline CDR1 MDHEN, CDR2 SYDVKM. V lost 7 bases, J lost 2 bases, and 14 bases lay in between. CDR3 length equals 14 residues. The CDR3: CASTRGLGQETQYF. CDR3 in DNA: TGTGCCAGCACTCGGGGGTTGGGGCAAGAGACCCAGTACTTC.

This sequence joins TRBV6-6 and TRBJ2-7; 10 bases fit TRBD1. The germline CDR1 and CDR2 sequences are MNHNY and SVGAGI (reference sequence). The CDR3 has 20 amino acids. With V trimmed by 6 bases and J by 4 bases, 24 bases remained unmatched. The CDR3 nucleotides read TGTGCCAGCAGCGCGGGGGAGTTTAGGGTGGGGACAGGGGTTCGGTACGAGCAGTACTTC. This codes for CASSAGEFRVGTGVRYEQYF.

The chain employs TRBV28 and TRBJ1-4, with D tentatively TRBD1 (5 bases). CDR3 length equals 14 residues. The V gene lost 10 bases and the J gene lost 6 bases, with 18 bases spanning the gap. Per the germline V gene, CDR1 is MDHEN and CDR2 is SYDVKM. The CDR3 DNA reads TGTGCCACCCTCTCAAGGGGCAGAGATGAAAAACTGTTTTTT. This codes for CATLSRGRDEKLFF.

In its sample, this clone was seen a few times. The rearrangement links TRBV30 to TRBJ2-2; D perhaps matches TRBD1 (6 bases). CDR3 size: 14 residues. Germline V gene data show CDR1 as GTSNPN and CDR2 as SVGIG (reference sequence). V lost 3 bases to trimming and J lost 3 bases, with 11 bases between them. Written as DNA, the CDR3 is TGTGCCTGGAGCATCTACAGGGACACCGGGGAGCTGTTTTTT. It yields the protein CAWSIYRDTGELFF.

The chain combines TRBV5-1 with TRBJ2-7, with 10 bases fitting TRBD1. Germline loops: CDR1 SGHRS, CDR2 YFSETQ. V lost 2 bases, J lost 4 bases, and 6 bases stayed unmatched. The CDR3 consists of 15 residues. CDR3 sequence: CASSLRTGGSYEQYF. The DNA of the CDR3 is TGCGCCAGCAGCTTACGGACAGGGGGTTCTTACGAGCAGTACTTC.

This clone is a singleton in its sample. The chain carries TRBV3-1 (or the pseudogene TRBV3-2) and TRBJ2-5; 8 bases align to TRBD2. V lost 3 bases to trimming and J lost 6 bases; unmatched junction nucleotides: 9. Looked up from germline, CDR1 is LGHDT and CDR2 is YNNKEL (reference sequence). CDR3 length equals 15 residues. The CDR3 loop is CASSHPSGGAQTQYF. CDR3 in DNA: TGTGCCAGCAGCCACCCCTCCGGGGGGGCCCAGACCCAGTACTTC.

In this sample, this clone turned up a few times. The rearrangement links TRBV9 to TRBJ2-7; D is ambiguous. This CDR3 is built from 14 residues. The V end was cut by 4 bases, the J end by 2 bases, with 13 bases between. Germline V gene data show CDR1 as SGDLS and CDR2 as YYNGEE. The CDR3 loop is CASSPGQKAYEQYF. The CDR3 region has the DNA TGTGCCAGCAGCCCTGGGCAGAAAGCCTACGAGCAGTACTTC.

The chain recombines TRBV13 with TRBJ2-1, with D possibly being TRBD2 (7 bases). Trimming left V 8 bases short and J 0 bases short, with 17 bases between. CDR3 length: 16 residues. Germline-derived CDR1 and CDR2 are PRHDT and FYEKMQ (reference sequence). CDR3 region: CASGPRGAGSYNEQFF. Written as DNA, the CDR3 is TGTGCCAGCGGCCCCCGGGGGGCTGGCTCCTACAATGAGCAGTTCTTC.

This clone is a singleton in its sample. The same CDR3 arises from other DNA sequences in this sample as well. The chain couples TRBV5-4 to TRBJ2-3, with D possibly matching TRBD2 (7 bases). The CDR3 is 14 residues long. Trimming shortened V by 4 bases and J by 5 bases, and 14 bases separated the two germline ends. Germline CDR1 SGHNT, CDR2 YYREEE (reference sequence). This CDR3 is CASSLTGGQDTQYF. CDR3 DNA: TGTGCCAGCAGCCTGACCGGGGGGCAAGATACGCAGTATTTT. The full variable domain, rest sourced from reference TRBV5-4 and TRBJ2-3, is ETGVTQSPTHLIKTRGQQVTLRCSSQSGHNTVSWYQQALGQGPQFIFQYYREEENGRGNFPPRFSGLQFPNYSSELNVNALELDDSALYLCASSLTGGQDTQYFGPGTRLTVL.

V is TRBV11-2 and J is TRBJ1-2, with 8 positions matching TRBD1. Germline-derived CDR1 and CDR2 are SGHAT and FQNNGV. V lost 4 bases, J lost 4 bases, and 17 bases stayed unmatched. CDR3 size: 18 residues. CDR3 bases: TGTGCCAGCAGCTCCAAAATTACAAGGACAGGGAGCGGCTATGGCTACACCTTC. Protein sequence: CASSSKITRTGSGYGYTF.